The sequence of this T cell receptor beta chain was determined in a study of Ad26.COV2.S vaccination and SARS-CoV-2 variants. Study-level background: The trial was COV1001 and the donor's arm was Ad26.COV2.S. The study's findings and limits: Those who received the vaccine showed greater spike-specific TCR breadth than those given placebo. Quantification of TCR breadth and depth may have yielded underestimates of total T cell responses.

The treatment here: 15 to 20 received Ad26.COV2.S at low or high dose, single or two shots; about 5 received placebo; per-sample allocation not given. Samples came from day 63 after the first vaccine or placebo injection. Boston hosted the donor, who was an adult aged 18-55 years. The germline V gene encodes CDR1 SGHRS and CDR2 YFSETQ. V dropped 1 base and J dropped 7 bases, with 12 bases sitting between them. This CDR3 comprises 15 residues. Comments on this clone: What it binds is not known.

Repertoires were generated with immunoSEQ multiplex PCR, while TCRdb's copy carries only in-frame clones and drops some. The sample consists of around 250,000 clones, 87% of them appearing once. The specimen comprised peripheral blood, sampled in a trial of Ad26.COV2.S vaccine versus placebo. V is TRBV5-1 and J is TRBJ1-6; D is unresolved. The source is a person aged 18 to 65 who received the Ad26.COV2.S COVID-19 vaccine or a placebo. CDR3: CASSLRDAGNSPLHF. The CDR3 DNA reads as TGCGCCAGCAGCTTGAGGGATGCGGGAAATTCACCCCTCCACTTT.